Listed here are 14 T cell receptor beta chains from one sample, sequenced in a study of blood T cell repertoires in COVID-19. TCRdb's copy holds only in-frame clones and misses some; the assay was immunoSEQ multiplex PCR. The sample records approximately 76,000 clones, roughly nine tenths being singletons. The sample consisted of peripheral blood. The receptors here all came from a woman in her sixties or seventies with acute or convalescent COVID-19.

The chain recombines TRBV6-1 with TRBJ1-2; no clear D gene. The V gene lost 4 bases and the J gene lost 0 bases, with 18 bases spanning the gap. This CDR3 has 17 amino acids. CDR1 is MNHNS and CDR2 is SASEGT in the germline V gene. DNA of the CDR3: TGTGCCAGCAGTGTACCTGGTAGAGGGCGAACTAACTATGGCTACACCTTC. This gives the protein CASSVPGRGRTNYGYTF.

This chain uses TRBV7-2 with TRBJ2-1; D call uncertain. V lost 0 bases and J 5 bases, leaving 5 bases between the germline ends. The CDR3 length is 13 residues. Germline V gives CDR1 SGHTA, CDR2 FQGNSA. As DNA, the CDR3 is TGTGCCAGCAGCTTAGCCCGGGACAATGAGCAGTTCTTC. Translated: CASSLARDNEQFF.

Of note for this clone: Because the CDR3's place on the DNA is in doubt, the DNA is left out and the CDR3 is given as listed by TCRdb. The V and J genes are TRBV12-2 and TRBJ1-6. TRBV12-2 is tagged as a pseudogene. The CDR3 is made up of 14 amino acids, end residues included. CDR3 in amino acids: CASRSYDCLSPLHF.

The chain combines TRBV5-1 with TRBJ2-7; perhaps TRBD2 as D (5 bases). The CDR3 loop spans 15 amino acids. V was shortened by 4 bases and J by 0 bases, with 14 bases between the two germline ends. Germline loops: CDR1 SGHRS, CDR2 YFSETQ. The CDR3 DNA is TGCGCCAGCAGCAACCGTCGGGGTCCCTCCTACGAGCAGTACTTC. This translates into CASSNRRGPSYEQYF.

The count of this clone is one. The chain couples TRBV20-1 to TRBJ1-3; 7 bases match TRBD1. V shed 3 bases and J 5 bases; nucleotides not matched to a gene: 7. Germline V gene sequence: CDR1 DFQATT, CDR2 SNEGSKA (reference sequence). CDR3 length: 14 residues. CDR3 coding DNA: TGCAGTGCTAGTTTACAGGGGAATAGAAACACCATATATTTT. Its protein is CSASLQGNRNTIYF.

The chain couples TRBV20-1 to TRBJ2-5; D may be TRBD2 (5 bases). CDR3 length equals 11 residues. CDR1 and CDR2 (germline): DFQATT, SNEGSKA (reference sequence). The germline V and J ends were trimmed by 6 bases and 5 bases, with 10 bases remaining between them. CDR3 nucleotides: TGCAGTGCCACCCCGGGGGAGACCCAGTACTTC. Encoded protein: CSATPGETQYF.

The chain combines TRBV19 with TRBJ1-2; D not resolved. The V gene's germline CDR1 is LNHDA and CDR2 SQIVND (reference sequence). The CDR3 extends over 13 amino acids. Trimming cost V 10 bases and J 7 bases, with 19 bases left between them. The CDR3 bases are TGTGCCACCCAAAGGTCTGGGCCGAGTGGCTACACCTTC. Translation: CATQRSGPSGYTF.

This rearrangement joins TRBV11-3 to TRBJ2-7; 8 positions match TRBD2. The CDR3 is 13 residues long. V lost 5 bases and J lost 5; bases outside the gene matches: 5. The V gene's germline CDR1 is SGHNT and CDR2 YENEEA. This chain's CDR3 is CASSPGGANEQYF. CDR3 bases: TGTGCCAGCAGCCCCGGGGGGGCCAACGAGCAGTACTTC.

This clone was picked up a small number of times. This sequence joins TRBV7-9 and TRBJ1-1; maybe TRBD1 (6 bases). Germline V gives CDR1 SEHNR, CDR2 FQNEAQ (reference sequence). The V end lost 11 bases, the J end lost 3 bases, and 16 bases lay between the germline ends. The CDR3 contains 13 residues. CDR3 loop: CAATGPVDTEAFF. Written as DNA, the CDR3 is TGTGCCGCGACAGGCCCGGTGGACACTGAAGCTTTCTTT. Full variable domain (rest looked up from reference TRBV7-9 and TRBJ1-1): DTGVSQNPRHKITKRGQNVTFRCDPISEHNRLYWYRQTLGQGPEFLTYFQNEAQLEKSRLLSDRFSAERPKGSFSTLEIQRTEQGDSAMYLCAATGPVDTEAFFGQGTRLTVV.

The CDR3 bases are TGTGCCAGCAGCTTTCTAGACAGAATTCAGTACTTC. As protein: CASSFLDRIQYF. The V call is TRBV5-4, the J call TRBJ2-4, with a possible D match to TRBD1 (5 bases). The CDR3 runs to 12 residues. Germline-derived CDR1 and CDR2 are SGHNT and YYREEE (reference sequence). The ends were cut back, 2 bases at V and 10 bases at J, with 10 bases in the middle.

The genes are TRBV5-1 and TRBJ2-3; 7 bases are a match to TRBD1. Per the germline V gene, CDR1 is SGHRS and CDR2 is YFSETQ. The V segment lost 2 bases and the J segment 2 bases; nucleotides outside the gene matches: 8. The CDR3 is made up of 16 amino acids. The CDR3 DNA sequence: TGCGCCAGCAGCTTCGGCCAGGGGGTGATCACAGATACGCAGTATTTT. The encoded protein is CASSFGQGVITDTQYF.

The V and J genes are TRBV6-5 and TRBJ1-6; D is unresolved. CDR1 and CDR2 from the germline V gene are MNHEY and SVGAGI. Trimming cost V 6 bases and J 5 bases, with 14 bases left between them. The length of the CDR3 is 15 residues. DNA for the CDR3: TGTGCCAGCAGAACCTACCGGGGTAATAATTCACCCCTCCACTTT. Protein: CASRTYRGNNSPLHF.

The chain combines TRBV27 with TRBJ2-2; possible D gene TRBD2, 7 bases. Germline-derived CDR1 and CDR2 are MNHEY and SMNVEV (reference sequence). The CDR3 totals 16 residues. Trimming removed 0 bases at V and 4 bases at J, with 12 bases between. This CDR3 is CASSLSGGGVTGELFF. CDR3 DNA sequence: TGTGCCAGCAGTTTATCTGGAGGGGGGGTCACCGGGGAGCTGTTTTTT.

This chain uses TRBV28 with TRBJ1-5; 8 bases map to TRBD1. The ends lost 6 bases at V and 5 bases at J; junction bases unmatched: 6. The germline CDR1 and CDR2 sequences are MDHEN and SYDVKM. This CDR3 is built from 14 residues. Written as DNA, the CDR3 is TGTGCCAGCAGGGAGACAGGGGTCGATCAGCCCCAGCATTTT. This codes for CASRETGVDQPQHF.